The clone carrying this T cell receptor (beta chain) was observed once. The sample originates from a study of control samples from healthy donors and cancer patients. The table came from immunoSEQ multiplex PCR; TCRdb's copy has only in-frame clones and leaves some out. The table has about 60,000 clones, approximately 86% seen once. The CDR3 runs to 14 residues. J was trimmed by 6 bases and V by 8 bases; bases with no gene match: 10. Per germline, CDR1 WSHSY and CDR2 SAAADI. The chain joins TRBV10-2 to TRBJ1-3; 7 bases map to TRBD1. This receptor was taken from a man aged 50 or older in good health. Sequencing was carried out using blood. Written as DNA, the CDR3 is TGCGCCAGCGGACAAACAGGGGTCGAAAACACCATATATTTT. Encoded protein: CASGQTGVENTIYF.